This T cell receptor beta chain was documented in a study of tumor-infiltrating lymphocytes in primary liver carcinoma. The wider study: Donors had hepatocellular carcinoma or combined HCC and intrahepatic cholangiocarcinoma. Broader study findings: Between tumor regions, pairs overlapped more than tumor-adjacent and tumor-blood pairs did. A significantly higher top-250-clone fraction was recorded for tumors than for blood (p = 0.039).

About this clonotype itself: Its matching antigen is unknown.

cDNA specific to TCR beta was made from around 530 ng of total RNA, with a constant-region primer employed for priming. Three nested multiplex PCR rounds of slightly modified ARM-PCR generated TCR beta libraries. It was with TRBV1-TRBV30 forward primers and a C-beta reverse primer that the first two PCR rounds were run, at roughly 10 cycles each. TCRdb recomputed calls from the multiplex PCR reads with MiXCR, one row per CDR3 protein. The data show just over 300,000 distinct CDR3 sequences, roughly three fifths seen once. Germline DNA was extracted alongside blood RNA, which was obtained from unsorted whole blood. The germline V gene encodes CDR1 SEHNR and CDR2 FQNEAQ (reference sequence). Trimming took 5 bases from V and 0 from J; bases not matched to a gene: 7. The length of the CDR3 is 17 residues.

The chain couples TRBV7-9 to TRBJ2-1, with 10 nucleotides matching TRBD2. Sequencing used peripheral blood. The clonotype originates from a woman aged 25 to 39 with primary liver carcinoma and hepatitis B virus infection. DNA of the CDR3: TGTGCCAGCAGCGGGTTGAGCGGGGGGGCCTCCTACAATGAGCAGTTCTTC. Protein: CASSGLSGGASYNEQFF. Supplemented by reference TRBV7-9 and TRBJ2-1, the full variable domain reads DTGVSQNPRHKITKRGQNVTFRCDPISEHNRLYWYRQTLGQGPEFLTYFQNEAQLEKSRLLSDRFSAERPKGSFSTLEIQRTEQGDSAMYLCASSGLSGGASYNEQFFGPGTRLTVL.